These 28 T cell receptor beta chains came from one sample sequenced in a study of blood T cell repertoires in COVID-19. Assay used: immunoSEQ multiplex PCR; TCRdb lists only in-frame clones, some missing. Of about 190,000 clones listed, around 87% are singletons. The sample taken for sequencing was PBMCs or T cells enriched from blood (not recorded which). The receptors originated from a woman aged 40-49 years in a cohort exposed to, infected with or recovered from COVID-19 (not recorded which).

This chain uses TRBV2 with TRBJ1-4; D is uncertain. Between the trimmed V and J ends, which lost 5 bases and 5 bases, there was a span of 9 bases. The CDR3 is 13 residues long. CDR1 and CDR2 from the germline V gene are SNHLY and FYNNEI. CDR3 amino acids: CASSRPGNEKLFF. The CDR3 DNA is TGTGCCAGCAGTAGGCCAGGAAATGAAAAACTGTTTTTT.

CDR3 in DNA: TGTGCCAGCAGCTTGCAGGGGGGAAGCACAGATACGCAGTATTTT. It is translated as CASSLQGGSTDTQYF. The V and J genes are TRBV5-8 and TRBJ2-3; possible D gene TRBD1, 7 bases. V dropped 1 base and J dropped 0 bases, with 9 bases sitting between them. The germline V gene has CDR1 SGHTS and CDR2 YDEGEE. The CDR3 loop spans 15 amino acids.

CDR3 sequence (DNA): TGCAGCGTGGCGGGGAGTCGACAGTTGAACACTGAAGCTTTCTTT. It codes for CSVAGSRQLNTEAFF. The chain has TRBV29-1 and TRBJ1-1, with TRBD1 as a possible D gene (5 bases). V lost 6 bases to trimming and J lost 0 bases, with 17 bases between them. CDR1 and CDR2 (germline): SQVTM, ANQGSEA. The CDR3 loop spans 15 amino acids.

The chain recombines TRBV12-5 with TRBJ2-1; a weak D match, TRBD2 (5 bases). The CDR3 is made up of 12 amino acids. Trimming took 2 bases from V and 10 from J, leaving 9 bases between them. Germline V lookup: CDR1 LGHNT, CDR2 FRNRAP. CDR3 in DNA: TGTGCTAGTGGTTTGCCGGGGAACGAGCAGTTCTTC. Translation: CASGLPGNEQFF.

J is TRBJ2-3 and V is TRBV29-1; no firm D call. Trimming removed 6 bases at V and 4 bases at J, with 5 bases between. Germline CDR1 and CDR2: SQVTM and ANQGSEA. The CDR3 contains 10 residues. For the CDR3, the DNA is TGCAGCGTACTGTCAGATACGCAGTATTTT. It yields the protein CSVLSDTQYF.

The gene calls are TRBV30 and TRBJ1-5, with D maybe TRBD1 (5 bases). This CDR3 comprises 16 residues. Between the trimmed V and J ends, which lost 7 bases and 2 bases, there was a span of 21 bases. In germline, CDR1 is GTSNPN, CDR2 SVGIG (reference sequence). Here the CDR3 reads CAFWDLGGFGNQPQHF. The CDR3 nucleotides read TGTGCCTTCTGGGACCTGGGAGGATTTGGCAATCAGCCCCAGCATTTT.

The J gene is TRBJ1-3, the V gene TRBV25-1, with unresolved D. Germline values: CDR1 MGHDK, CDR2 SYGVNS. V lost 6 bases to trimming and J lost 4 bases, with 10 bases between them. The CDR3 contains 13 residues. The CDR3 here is CASSLARGNTIYF. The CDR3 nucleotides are TGTGCCAGCAGCCTCGCGCGAGGAAACACCATATATTTT.

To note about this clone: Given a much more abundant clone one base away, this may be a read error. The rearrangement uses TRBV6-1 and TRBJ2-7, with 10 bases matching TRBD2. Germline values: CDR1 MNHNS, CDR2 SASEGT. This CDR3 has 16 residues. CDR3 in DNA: TGTCCCAGCAGTGAAGCGGGGGGGGACGGGGGCTACGAGCAGTACTTC. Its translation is CPSSEAGGDGGYEQYF.

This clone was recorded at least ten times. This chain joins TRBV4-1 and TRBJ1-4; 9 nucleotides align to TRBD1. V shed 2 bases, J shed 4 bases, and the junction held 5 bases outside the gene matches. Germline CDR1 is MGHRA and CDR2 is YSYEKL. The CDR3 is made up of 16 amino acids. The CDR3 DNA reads TGCGCCAGCAGCCAATTACCGGGACAGGGTAATGAAAAACTGTTTTTT. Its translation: CASSQLPGQGNEKLFF.

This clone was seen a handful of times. Here the CDR3 DNA reads TGTGCCAGCAGCGTAACGGAGAGCTCCTATAATTCACCCCTCCACTTT. Protein: CASSVTESSYNSPLHF. This chain connects TRBV9 to TRBJ1-6; D gene unclear. The CDR3 is made up of 16 amino acids. Germline V gene lookup returns CDR1 SGDLS and CDR2 YYNGEE. Trimming took off 1 base at V and 0 bases at J, with 8 bases between the two ends.

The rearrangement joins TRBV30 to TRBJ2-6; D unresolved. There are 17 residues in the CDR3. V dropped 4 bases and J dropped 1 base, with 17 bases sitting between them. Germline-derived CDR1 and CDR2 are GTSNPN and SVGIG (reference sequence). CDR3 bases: TGTGCCTGGACCCGGGTCTTAGGTGGTTCTGGGGCCAACGTCCTGACTTTC. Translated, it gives CAWTRVLGGSGANVLTF.

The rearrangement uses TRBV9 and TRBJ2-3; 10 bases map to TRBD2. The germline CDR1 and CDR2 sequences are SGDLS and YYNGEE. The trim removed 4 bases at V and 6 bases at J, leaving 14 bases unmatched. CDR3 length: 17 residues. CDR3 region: CASSPRLSGRASDTQYF. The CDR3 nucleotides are TGTGCCAGCAGCCCCCGTTTAAGCGGGAGGGCGTCGGATACGCAGTATTTT.

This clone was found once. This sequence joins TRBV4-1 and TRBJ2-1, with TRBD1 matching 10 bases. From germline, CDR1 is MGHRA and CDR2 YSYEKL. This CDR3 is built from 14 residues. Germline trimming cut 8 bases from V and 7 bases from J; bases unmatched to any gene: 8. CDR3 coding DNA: TGCGCCAGCCAAGTCGGACAGGGGGGAAATGAGCAGTTCTTC. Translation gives CASQVGQGGNEQFF.

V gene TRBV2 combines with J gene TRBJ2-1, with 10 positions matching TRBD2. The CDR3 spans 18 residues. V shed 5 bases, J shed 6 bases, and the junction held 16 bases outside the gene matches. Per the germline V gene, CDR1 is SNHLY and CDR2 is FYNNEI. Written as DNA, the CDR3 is TGTGCCAGCAGTACCCGGGGGACTAGCGCATTACTAGGCAATGAGCAGTTCTTC. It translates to CASSTRGTSALLGNEQFF.

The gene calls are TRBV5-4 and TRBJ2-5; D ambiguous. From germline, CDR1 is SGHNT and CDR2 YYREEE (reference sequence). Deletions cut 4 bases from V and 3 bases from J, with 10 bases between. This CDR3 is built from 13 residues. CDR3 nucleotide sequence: TGTGCCAGCAGCCGAGACATGGAAGAGACCCAGTACTTC. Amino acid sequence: CASSRDMEETQYF.

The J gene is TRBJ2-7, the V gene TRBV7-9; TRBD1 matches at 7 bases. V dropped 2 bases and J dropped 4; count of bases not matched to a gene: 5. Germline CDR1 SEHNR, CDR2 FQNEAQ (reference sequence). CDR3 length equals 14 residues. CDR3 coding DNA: TGTGCCAGCAGCTTACCGGGACAGATATACGAGCAGTACTTC. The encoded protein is CASSLPGQIYEQYF.

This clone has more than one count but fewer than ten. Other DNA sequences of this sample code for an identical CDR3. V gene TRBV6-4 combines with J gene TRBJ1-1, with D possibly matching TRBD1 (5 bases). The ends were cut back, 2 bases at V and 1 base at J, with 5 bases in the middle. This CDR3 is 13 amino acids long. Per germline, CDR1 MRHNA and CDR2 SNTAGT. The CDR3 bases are TGTGCCAGCAGTGACAGGGGGAACACTGAAGCTTTCTTT. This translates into CASSDRGNTEAFF.

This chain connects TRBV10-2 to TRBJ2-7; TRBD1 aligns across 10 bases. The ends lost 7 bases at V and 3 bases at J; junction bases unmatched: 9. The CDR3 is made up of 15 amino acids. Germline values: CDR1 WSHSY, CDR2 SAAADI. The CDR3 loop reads CASTPPGTGDYEQYF. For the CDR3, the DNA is TGCGCCAGCACCCCTCCCGGGACAGGGGACTACGAGCAGTACTTC.

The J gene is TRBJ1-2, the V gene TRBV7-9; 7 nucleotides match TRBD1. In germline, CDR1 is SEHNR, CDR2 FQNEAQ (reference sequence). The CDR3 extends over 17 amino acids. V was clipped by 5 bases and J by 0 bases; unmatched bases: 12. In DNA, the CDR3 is TGTGCCAGCAGCCCCCGCCTAACAGGGGAGACTAACTATGGCTACACCTTC. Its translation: CASSPRLTGETNYGYTF.

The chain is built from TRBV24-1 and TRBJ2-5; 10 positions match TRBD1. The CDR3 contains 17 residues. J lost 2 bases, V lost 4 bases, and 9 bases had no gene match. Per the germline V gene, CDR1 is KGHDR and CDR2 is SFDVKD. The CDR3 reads CATSDNRDRGGQETQYF. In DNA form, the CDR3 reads TGTGCCACCAGTGACAACCGGGACAGGGGCGGGCAAGAGACCCAGTACTTC.

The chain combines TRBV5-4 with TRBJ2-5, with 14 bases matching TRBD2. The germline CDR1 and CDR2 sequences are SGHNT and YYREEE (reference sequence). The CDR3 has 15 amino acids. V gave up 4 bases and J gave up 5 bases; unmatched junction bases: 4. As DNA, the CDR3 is TGTGCCAGCAGCATTAGGACTAGCGGGAGGGAGACCCAGTACTTC. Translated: CASSIRTSGRETQYF.

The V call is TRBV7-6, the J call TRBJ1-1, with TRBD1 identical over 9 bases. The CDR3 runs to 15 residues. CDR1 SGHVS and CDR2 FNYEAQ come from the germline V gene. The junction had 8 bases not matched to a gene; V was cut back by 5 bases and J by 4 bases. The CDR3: CASSQIDRGSTEAFF. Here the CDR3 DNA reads TGTGCCAGCAGCCAAATTGACAGGGGGTCCACTGAAGCTTTCTTT.

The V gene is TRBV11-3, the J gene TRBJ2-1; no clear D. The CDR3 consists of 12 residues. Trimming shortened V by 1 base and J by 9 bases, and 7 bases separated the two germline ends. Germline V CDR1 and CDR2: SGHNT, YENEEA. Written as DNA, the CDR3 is TGTGCCAGCAGCTTAGGTCTCGGTGAGCAGTTCTTC. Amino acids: CASSLGLGEQFF.

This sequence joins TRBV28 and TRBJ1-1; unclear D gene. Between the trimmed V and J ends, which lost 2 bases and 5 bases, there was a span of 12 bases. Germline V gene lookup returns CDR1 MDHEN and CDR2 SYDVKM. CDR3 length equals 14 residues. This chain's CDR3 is CASSLLGVGTEAFF. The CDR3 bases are TGTGCCAGCAGTTTACTCGGGGTCGGAACTGAAGCTTTCTTT.

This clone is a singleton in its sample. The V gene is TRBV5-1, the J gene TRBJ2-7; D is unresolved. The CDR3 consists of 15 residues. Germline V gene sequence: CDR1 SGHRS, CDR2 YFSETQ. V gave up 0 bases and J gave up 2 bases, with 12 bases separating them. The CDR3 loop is CASSLGWAPTYEQYF. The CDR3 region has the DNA TGCGCCAGCAGCTTGGGGTGGGCCCCTACCTACGAGCAGTACTTC.

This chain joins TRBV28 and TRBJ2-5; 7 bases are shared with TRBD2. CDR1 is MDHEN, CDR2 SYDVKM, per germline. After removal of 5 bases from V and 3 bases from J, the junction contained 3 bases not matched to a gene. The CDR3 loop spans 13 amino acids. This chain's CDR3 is CASSKSGKETQYF. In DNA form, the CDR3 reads TGTGCCAGCAGTAAGAGCGGGAAAGAGACCCAGTACTTC.

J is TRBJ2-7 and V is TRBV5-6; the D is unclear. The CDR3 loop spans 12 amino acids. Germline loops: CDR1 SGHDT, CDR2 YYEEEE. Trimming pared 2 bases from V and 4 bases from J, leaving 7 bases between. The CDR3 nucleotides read TGTGCCAGCAGCTTTCGGGTTTACGAGCAGTACTTC. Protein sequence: CASSFRVYEQYF.

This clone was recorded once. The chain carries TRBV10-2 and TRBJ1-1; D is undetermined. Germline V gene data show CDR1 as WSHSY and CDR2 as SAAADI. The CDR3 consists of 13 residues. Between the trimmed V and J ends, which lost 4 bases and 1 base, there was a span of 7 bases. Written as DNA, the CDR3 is TGCGCCAGCAGTGTTGACAAGAACACTGAAGCTTTCTTT. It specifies CASSVDKNTEAFF.